This is a list of T cell receptor beta chains from one sample in a study of naive and memory T cell subsets. TCRdb ran MiXCR on the UMI-ligation and nested PCR reads and lists one entry per CDR3 protein. This sample has some 110,000 distinct CDR3 sequences; approximately 37% occur once, and the top ten carry around 0.92%. The sample consisted of central memory CD4+ T cells from blood. All receptors derive from a human donor in good health. Both conserved end residues are part of each CDR3. The order of the fields is D gene, CDR3 length, J gene, V gene, clone size, CDR3 DNA, CDR3 protein. A D gene is named only where the DNA matches it firmly. Not all rows give a size; the values are once, few, many and, for expanded clones, a class.

>NA|15|TRBJ2-6|TRBV5-1|NA
TGCGCCAGCAGCCCGCCCGCTGCTGGGGCCAACGTCCTGACTTTC
CASSPPAAGANVLTF
>TRBD1|12|TRBJ2-3|TRBV6-5|NA
TGTGCCTCGACAGGGGGCACAGATACGCAGTATTTT
CASTGGTDTQYF
>NA|15|TRBJ2-3|TRBV6-5|few
TGTGCCAGCTCCTCTCAGGGCTTTGGCACAGATACGCAGTATTTT
CASSSQGFGTDTQYF
>TRBD1|16|TRBJ1-1|TRBV6-5|NA
TGTGCCAGCACCTCGAGGGAGGGGGCGGGGAACACTGAAGCTTTCTTT
CASTSREGAGNTEAFF
>TRBD1|16|TRBJ2-3|TRBV6-1|few
TGTGCCAGCAGAAACCGAAGACAGGGGAACACAGATACGCAGTATTTT
CASRNRRQGNTDTQYF
>TRBD2|15|TRBJ2-7|TRBV7-8|NA
TGTGCCAGCAGCTTAGTTACTAGCGTCTGGTCCGAGCAGTACTTC
CASSLVTSVWSEQYF
>TRBD1|15|TRBJ2-7|TRBV7-2|once
TGTGCCAGCAGCCAAGCCGGGACAGCCGTTTACGAGCAGTACTTC
CASSQAGTAVYEQYF
>TRBD2|17|TRBJ2-1|TRBV24-1|NA
TGTGCCACCAGTGACTACGGACTAGCGGGCTCCTACAATGAGCAGTTCTTC
CATSDYGLAGSYNEQFF
>NA|12|TRBJ2-7|TRBV7-2|NA
TGTGCCAGCAGCGAGGTTACCTACGAGCAGTACTTC
CASSEVTYEQYF
>TRBD1|14|TRBJ1-4|TRBV12-3/TRBV12-4|NA
TGTGCCAGCAGTGCCTCCAGGGGGAGTGAAAAACTGTTTTTT
CASSASRGSEKLFF
>NA|16|TRBJ2-2|TRBV2|NA
TGTGCCAGCAGTGAGCTTGAGACAACCGTCGGCGGGGAGCTGTTTTTT
CASSELETTVGGELFF
>NA|15|TRBJ1-5|TRBV28|NA
TGTGCCAGCAGTTCGGCAGCCTCTGGCAATCAGCCCCAGCATTTT
CASSSAASGNQPQHF
>NA|15|TRBJ2-1|TRBV27|NA
TGTGCCAGCAGTTTATCGCCTAGCTGGAACAATGAGCAGTTCTTC
CASSLSPSWNNEQFF
>NA|16|TRBJ2-2|TRBV6-5|few
TGTGCCAGCAGGCGCACCCGGTCAGAAGGCACCGGGGAGCTGTTTTTT
CASRRTRSEGTGELFF
>NA|13|TRBJ1-1|TRBV7-3|NA
TGTGCCAGCAGCTCCGGGACGAACACTGAAGCTTTCTTT
CASSSGTNTEAFF
>NA|15|TRBJ2-3|TRBV6-2/TRBV6-3|NA
TGTGCCAGCAGCCGCGCTGGCAGACGCACAGATACGCAGTATTTT
CASSRAGRRTDTQYF
>TRBD2|16|TRBJ2-5|TRBV3-1|NA
TGTGCCAGCAGCCAAGATTCCGCGCTAGCGGAAGAGACCCAGTACTTC
CASSQDSALAEETQYF
>TRBD1|15|TRBJ2-2|TRBV28|NA
TGTGCCAGCAGTTTTATTGGGACAGACACCGGGGAGCTGTTTTTT
CASSFIGTDTGELFF
>NA|15|TRBJ2-7|TRBV6-5|many
TGTGCCAGCAGTTACTCCGGACCCAGTAGTTACGAGCGGTACTTC
CASSYSGPSSYERYF
>TRBD1|13|TRBJ2-7|TRBV24-1|NA
TGTGCCACCTTGGGACAGGGGCCCCAAGAGCAGTACTTC
CATLGQGPQEQYF
>TRBD1|15|TRBJ1-2|TRBV7-2|NA
TGTGCCAGCAGCTTTGTTACAGGACAGGGCTATGGCTACACCTTC
CASSFVTGQGYGYTF
>TRBD2|14|TRBJ2-1|TRBV18|once
TGTGCCAGTCATGAGGGAGGGCCGTACAATGAGCAGTTCTTC
CASHEGGPYNEQFF
>NA|16|TRBJ2-4|TRBV27|NA
TGTGCCAGCTACCCATCCGGGACAATAGCCAAAAACATTCAGTACTTC
CASYPSGTIAKNIQYF
>NA|14|TRBJ1-2|TRBV7-2|NA
TGTGCCAGCAGTCCTGAGGCCCGGGGCTATGGCTACACCTTC
CASSPEARGYGYTF
>NA|12|TRBJ1-5|TRBV29-1|NA
TGCAGCGCGAGTCACGGGAATCAGCCCCAGCATTTT
CSASHGNQPQHF
>TRBD1|13|TRBJ1-5|TRBV3-1|NA
TGTGCCAGCGCCTCAGGGGGCAACCAGCCCCAGCATTTT
CASASGGNQPQHF
>TRBD2|16|TRBJ2-1|TRBV20-1|many
TGCAGTGCTAGAGATGGGCTAGCGGGAATCTACAATGAGCAGTTCTTC
CSARDGLAGIYNEQFF
>NA|12|TRBJ2-7|TRBV20-1|NA
TGCAGTGCTATGGAATTCCCCTACGAGCAGTACTTC
CSAMEFPYEQYF
>NA|13|TRBJ1-1|TRBV7-3|NA
TGTGCCAGCAGCTCTCGGGGAGGGGACAACCCTTTCTTT
CASSSRGGDNPFF
>NA|15|TRBJ1-1|TRBV18|few
TGTGCCAGCTCACCACCCCTAGGGGTGAACACTGAAGCTTTCTTT
CASSPPLGVNTEAFF
>TRBD1|12|TRBJ2-5|TRBV7-9|NA
TGTGCCAGCAGCGGACAGGGAGAGACCCAGTACTTC
CASSGQGETQYF
>TRBD2|15|TRBJ2-3|TRBV6-2/TRBV6-3|NA
TGTGCCAGCAGTTATGGACTAGCGGGAGCAGATACGCAGTATTTT
CASSYGLAGADTQYF
>NA|11|TRBJ2-2|TRBV28|few
TGTGCCAGCCTTTTCTCCGGGGAGCTGTTTTTT
CASLFSGELFF
>NA|12|TRBJ1-1|TRBV12-3/TRBV12-4|NA
TGTGCCAGCAGTTCGGGACAATATGAAGCTTTCTTT
CASSSGQYEAFF
>TRBD1|16|TRBJ2-3|TRBV4-3|NA
TGCGCCAGCAGCCTAGGGCCGGGACAGGGGTTAGATACGCAGTATTTT
CASSLGPGQGLDTQYF
>NA|13|TRBJ2-1|TRBV6-6|NA
TGTGCCAGCAGCCAGACTCGGGGGAATGAGCAGTTCTTC
CASSQTRGNEQFF
>NA|13|TRBJ2-3|TRBV5-6|few
TGTGCCAGCAGCTTGTCGGGCACAGATACGCAGTATTTT
CASSLSGTDTQYF
>NA|16|TRBJ2-7|TRBV28|many
TGTGCCAGCAGTCTCCTTGGGGGGGCGGGCTCCTACGAGCAGTACTTC
CASSLLGGAGSYEQYF
>NA|18|TRBJ2-7|TRBV12-2|many
TGTGCAAGTCGCTTGGATTGGGGGAGGACAGGAGTTTACTACGAGCAGTACTTC
CASRLDWGRTGVYYEQYF
>NA|14|TRBJ2-3|TRBV20-1|few
TGCAGTGCTAGTATTCTCCGAGAAGCAGATACGCAGTATTTT
CSASILREADTQYF
>NA|13|TRBJ1-1|TRBV28|many
TGTGCCAGCAGTTTTATGTCGAACACTGAAGCTTTCTTT
CASSFMSNTEAFF
>NA|14|TRBJ2-5|TRBV7-2|NA
TGTGCCAGCAGCTTTACGACAGGCACCCAGACCCAGTACTTC
CASSFTTGTQTQYF
>TRBD2|14|TRBJ2-7|TRBV30|once
TGTGCCTGGAGTGGCCTAGCGGTAACCTACGAGCAGTACTTC
CAWSGLAVTYEQYF
>NA|14|TRBJ1-4|TRBV4-3|NA
TGCGCCAGCAGTCAGACGTCATTACAGGAAAAACTGTTTTTT
CASSQTSLQEKLFF
>NA|15|TRBJ2-1|TRBV5-4|NA
TGTGCCAGCAGCTTCGGGACATCGGCCTACAATGAGCAGTTCTTC
CASSFGTSAYNEQFF
>TRBD2|20|TRBJ2-3|TRBV7-2|NA
TGTGCCAGCAGCTTAGAGCTCTTAGCTAGCGGGAGATACAGGACAGATACGCAGTATTTT
CASSLELLASGRYRTDTQYF
>NA|13|TRBJ2-7|TRBV10-3|few
TGTGCCATCAGTGTAGGCCGAGACTACGAGCAGTACTTC
CAISVGRDYEQYF
>NA|13|TRBJ2-5|TRBV3-1|NA
TGTGCCAGCAGCCAGTCTGGACAAGAGACCCAGTACTTC
CASSQSGQETQYF
>TRBD2|16|TRBJ2-5|TRBV7-6|NA
TGTGCCAGCAACCCTGAACCGGGACTAGCCCAAGAGACCCAGTACTTC
CASNPEPGLAQETQYF
>TRBD2|11|TRBJ2-3|TRBV28|NA
TGTGCCAGCAACTCGCGGGAGACGCAGTATTTT
CASNSRETQYF
>NA|12|TRBJ2-3|TRBV18|many
TGTGCCAGCTCACCCAGCACAGATACGCAGTATTTT
CASSPSTDTQYF
>NA|14|TRBJ2-2|TRBV6-6|few
TGTGCCAGCAGAGCCGACAAGAACACCGGGGAGCTGTTTTTT
CASRADKNTGELFF
>TRBD2|15|TRBJ2-1|TRBV28|NA
TGTGCCAGCAGTCCCTTAGCGGGGAGAAAGGGTGAGCAGTTCTTC
CASSPLAGRKGEQFF
>NA|14|TRBJ2-1|TRBV10-3|NA
TGTGCCACGGGGGGGGGACAGGGTATTGATGAGCAGTTCTTC
CATGGGQGIDEQFF
>NA|12|TRBJ2-1|TRBV5-6|many
TGTGCCAGCAGCTTGTATATGGAGGAGCAGTTCTTC
CASSLYMEEQFF